This record looks at one TCR beta chain sequence and its context. The sample is drawn from a study of blood T cell repertoires in COVID-19. Assay used: immunoSEQ multiplex PCR; TCRdb lists only in-frame clones, some missing. The data show some 500,000 clones, roughly 88% seen once. This CDR3 contains 16 residues. Germline CDR1 reads SGDLS; CDR2 reads YYNGEE. The trim removed 3 bases at V and 5 bases at J, leaving 13 bases unmatched. This clonotype was sampled from a woman aged 40-49 years who had recovered from COVID-19. The gene calls are TRBV9 and TRBJ2-5; 7 bases agree with TRBD1. Input material: PBMCs or T cells enriched from blood (not recorded which). CDR3: CASSASPDRLRETQYF. Written as DNA, the CDR3 is TGTGCCAGCAGCGCCTCCCCGGACAGGCTCCGGGAGACCCAGTACTTC.